Listed below are T cell receptor beta chains from one sample, sequenced in a study of blood T cell repertoires in COVID-19. Clones were read by immunoSEQ multiplex PCR, and TCRdb kept only the in-frame ones, dropping some. The sample has 200,000 or so clones; around 87% are singletons. Sequencing input: PBMCs or T cells enriched from blood (not recorded which). All receptors come from a woman under 30 in a cohort exposed to, infected with or recovered from COVID-19 (not recorded which). Each CDR3 is given with its conserved first and last residue.

TRBJ2-3,TRBV2,CASSRGGAMADTQYF
TRBJ2-3,TRBV28,CASSSLAGSTDTQYF
TRBJ2-1,TRBV28,CASSPSGEGYNEQFF
TRBJ1-2,TRBV5-5,CASSLEQADLGYTF
TRBJ2-7,TRBV27,CASSGQENSYEQYF
TRBJ1-1,TRBV11-2,CASSWEGFTEAFF
TRBJ1-3,TRBV11-2,CASSLPSTVSGNTIYF
TRBJ1-3,TRBV5-5,CASSLDSTGGSGDTIYF
TRBJ1-2,TRBV27,CASSLRTDNYGYTF
TRBJ2-7,TRBV5-1,CASSPDREPYEQYF
TRBJ1-4,TRBV2,CASSDGQGEEKLFF
TRBJ2-3,TRBV7-2,CASSFLTARVDTQYF
TRBJ2-5,TRBV19,CASSIGRGQETQYF
TRBJ1-2,TRBV19,CASRSFRRLSYGYTF
TRBJ1-6,TRBV7-3,CASSTHRDSPLHF
TRBJ2-3,TRBV6-5,CASSGRETDTQYF
TRBJ2-1,TRBV7-3,CASSLSGGNEQFF
TRBJ1-1,TRBV18,CASSQMTGQHTEAFF
TRBJ1-4,TRBV4-2,CASSQNTGVNEKLFF
TRBJ2-7,TRBV15,CATSSGLVGWRYEQYF
TRBJ2-3,TRBV6-6,CASSGGTVSTDTQYF
TRBJ1-2,TRBV14,CASSLERRVGGYTF
TRBJ1-1,TRBV5-1,CASSFHNTEAFF
TRBJ1-3,TRBV4-2,CASSQVEAWTTDSGNTIYF
TRBJ2-3,TRBV5-6,CASSQRTTPDTQYF
TRBJ1-1,TRBV7-2,CASSLQGMNTEAFF
TRBJ2-7,TRBV6-5,CASSYSIGGSSYEQYF
TRBJ1-4,TRBV28,CASSLPQGTREKLFF